This T cell receptor beta chain was identified during a study of human T cells and chemical hapten exposure. Study as a whole: Weekly diphenylcyclopropenone doses were given to patients' scalps across the approximately 24-week study.

This clonotype showed up many times. TCRdb re-derived calls from the RACE reads in MiXCR, one entry per CDR3 protein. The data show around 120,000 distinct CDR3 sequences, with roughly 12% seen just once and around 2.7% held by the top ten. Noted time point: pre-sensitization, week 0. Indicated treatment: therapeutic diphenylcyclopropenone sensitization with weekly scalp DPC. Germline loops: CDR1 ENHRY, CDR2 SYGVKD. V lost 2 bases and J lost 1, with 20 bases in between. The CDR3 is 18 amino acids. This TCR was sampled from a woman aged 18-29 years with alopecia areata. Some clones in this sample may be carry-over from other donors' samples. The chain couples TRBV10-3 to TRBJ1-1; D not certain. Source: whole blood, taken in connection with sensitization to the hapten diphenylcyclopropenone (DPC). The CDR3 bases are TGTGCCATCAGTGAGACTGATATTGGGGTAGCGGGGAACACTGAAGCTTTCTTT. Translated, it gives CAISETDIGVAGNTEAFF.